These T cell receptor beta chains were read from a single sample in a study of T cells in narcolepsy. Using immunoSEQ multiplex PCR, the repertoire was profiled, and TCRdb retains in-frame clones only, with some absent. Among fewer than 40,000 clones listed, 81% were seen once. Source material: memory (CD45RA-) CD4+ T cells from blood. The receptors were gathered from a human donor in good health. The CDR3 runs from the conserved cysteine through the conserved F or W. Fields, in order: clone size, D gene, J gene, V gene, CDR3 DNA, CDR3 protein. D genes are given only for firm matches. Rows give clone size only sometimes, using once, few, many, or a class for an expanded clone.

abundance: .; d_gene: TRBD1; j_gene: TRBJ2-2; v_gene: TRBV7-2; CDR3nt: TGTGCCAGCAGCCCCGGGCAGGGGGCGGACGGGGAGCTGTTTTTT; CDR3aa: CASSPGQGADGELFF
abundance: .; d_gene: .; j_gene: TRBJ1-1; v_gene: TRBV11-3; CDR3nt: TGTGCCAGCAGCTCCCGGCGGACGGCGAACACTGAAGCTTTCTTT; CDR3aa: CASSSRRTANTEAFF
abundance: .; d_gene: .; j_gene: TRBJ1-1; v_gene: TRBV27; CDR3nt: TGTGCCAGCAGTTTACCCACGGGGGGGACTAAGACTGAAGCTTTCTTT; CDR3aa: CASSLPTGGTKTEAFF
abundance: .; d_gene: TRBD2; j_gene: TRBJ2-3; v_gene: TRBV5-1; CDR3nt: TGCGCCAGCAGCATAGCGGGGGGGCCTGGAGATACGCAGTATTTT; CDR3aa: CASSIAGGPGDTQYF
abundance: medium-sized; d_gene: .; j_gene: TRBJ2-2; v_gene: TRBV28; CDR3nt: TGTGCCAGCAGTACCACAGTACTCACCGGGGAGCTGTTTTTT; CDR3aa: CASSTTVLTGELFF
abundance: few; d_gene: TRBD1; j_gene: TRBJ2-1; v_gene: TRBV27; CDR3nt: TGTGCCAGCAGTTCCAACAGGGGGGTCCCCTACAATGAGCAGTTCTTC; CDR3aa: CASSSNRGVPYNEQFF
abundance: few; d_gene: .; j_gene: TRBJ1-1; v_gene: TRBV10-3; CDR3nt: TGTGCCACCTGCAGGGAGTCGGCCACTGAAGCTTTCTTT; CDR3aa: CATCRESATEAFF
abundance: .; d_gene: .; j_gene: TRBJ1-1; v_gene: TRBV11-2; CDR3nt: TGTGCCAGCAGCAATGGGGTCACTGAAGCTTTCTTT; CDR3aa: CASSNGVTEAFF
abundance: .; d_gene: .; j_gene: TRBJ2-7; v_gene: TRBV4-1; CDR3nt: TGCGCCAGCAGCCGAGAGCCCAGGGTATACGAGCAGTACTTC; CDR3aa: CASSREPRVYEQYF
abundance: .; d_gene: .; j_gene: TRBJ2-3; v_gene: TRBV7-2; CDR3nt: TGTGCCAGCAGCTTAGTAGGGACAGATACGCAGTATTTT; CDR3aa: CASSLVGTDTQYF
abundance: .; d_gene: TRBD2; j_gene: TRBJ2-2; v_gene: TRBV13; CDR3nt: TGTGCCAGCAGCTTTCGAGCGGGGGGTGGTTCTAAGGAGCTGTTTTTT; CDR3aa: CASSFRAGGGSKELFF
abundance: .; d_gene: .; j_gene: TRBJ1-3; v_gene: TRBV30; CDR3nt: TGTGCCTGGAATCGCGACCCCGGGATGTTCTCTGGAAACACCATATATTTT; CDR3aa: CAWNRDPGMFSGNTIYF
abundance: .; d_gene: .; j_gene: TRBJ1-1; v_gene: TRBV19; CDR3nt: TGTGCCAGTAGTTCCTCCTCAGGGTCGGGCTACACTGAAGCTTTCTTT; CDR3aa: CASSSSSGSGYTEAFF
abundance: .; d_gene: .; j_gene: TRBJ1-1; v_gene: TRBV27; CDR3nt: TGTGCCAGCAGTTTCTCGGCCAGAGGATCCACTGAAGCTTTCTTT; CDR3aa: CASSFSARGSTEAFF
abundance: .; d_gene: .; j_gene: TRBJ2-7; v_gene: TRBV9; CDR3nt: TGTGCCAGCAGTTTCTCCTCTACCTACGAGCAGTACTTC; CDR3aa: CASSFSSTYEQYF
abundance: .; d_gene: .; j_gene: TRBJ1-2; v_gene: TRBV2; CDR3nt: TGTGCCAGCACCTCCGGGGGTTGGGGTGGCTACACCTTC; CDR3aa: CASTSGGWGGYTF
abundance: .; d_gene: .; j_gene: TRBJ2-7; v_gene: TRBV6-7; CDR3nt: TGTGCCAGCAGTTACGATCCGGTCAGGGGAATGGGTTACGACGAGCAGTACTTC; CDR3aa: CASSYDPVRGMGYDEQYF
abundance: .; d_gene: .; j_gene: TRBJ2-5; v_gene: TRBV2; CDR3nt: TGTGCCAGCAGGGGGGACAATGGAGAGACCCAGTACTTC; CDR3aa: CASRGDNGETQYF
abundance: .; d_gene: .; j_gene: TRBJ1-1; v_gene: TRBV30; CDR3nt: TGTGCCTGGAGCCTATCCACTGAAGCTTTCTTT; CDR3aa: CAWSLSTEAFF
abundance: once; d_gene: TRBD2; j_gene: TRBJ2-1; v_gene: TRBV19; CDR3nt: TGTGCCAGTAGTGGGGCTAGCGGGATGAGCAATGAGCAGTTCTTC; CDR3aa: CASSGASGMSNEQFF
abundance: .; d_gene: .; j_gene: TRBJ1-5; v_gene: TRBV10-3; CDR3nt: TGTGCCATCAATCCGGACGGGGCGGGGGGTCAGCCCCAGCATTTT; CDR3aa: CAINPDGAGGQPQHF
abundance: few; d_gene: .; j_gene: TRBJ2-2; v_gene: TRBV15; CDR3nt: TGTGCCACCAGCAGAGTTAGGAGCGACACCGGGGAGCTGTTTTTT; CDR3aa: CATSRVRSDTGELFF
abundance: few; d_gene: TRBD1; j_gene: TRBJ1-2; v_gene: TRBV6-5; CDR3nt: TGTGCCAGCAGTTACCTTCGGACAGGGGGCGGGTATGGCTACACCTTC; CDR3aa: CASSYLRTGGGYGYTF